The 21 T cell receptor beta chains given below trace back to one sample, sequenced in a study of cytomegalovirus exposure and HLA in healthy donors. The PCR was carried out with 60 Vbeta primers and 13 Jbeta primers. The protocol was immunoSEQ multiplex PCR, while the TCRdb copy is restricted to in-frame clones and leaves out a portion. The sample has roughly 130,000 clones; 80% are singletons. Material for sequencing was PBMCs. The receptors were sampled from a male donor in good health and CMV-seronegative.

This sequence joins TRBV6-5 and TRBJ2-7; TRBD1 is a possible D gene (5 bases). In germline, CDR1 is MNHEY, CDR2 SVGAGI. The CDR3 extends over 15 amino acids. V was cut by 2 bases and J by 3 bases, with 14 bases left in between. The CDR3 DNA is TGTGCCAGCAGTTACCCAGGGTTGTGGGGCTACGAGCAGTACTTC. Its protein is CASSYPGLWGYEQYF.

The chain is built from TRBV7-9 and TRBJ2-3, with 12 bases matching TRBD2. V lost 1 base, J lost 1 base, and 6 bases stayed unmatched. Germline CDR1 SEHNR, CDR2 FQNEAQ (reference sequence). The length of the CDR3 is 18 residues. The CDR3 protein is CASSLVRLAGGRTDTQYF. CDR3 DNA: TGTGCCAGCAGCTTAGTGCGGCTAGCGGGAGGGCGCACAGATACGCAGTATTTT.

J is TRBJ2-6 and V is TRBV14, with TRBD1 as a possible D gene (5 bases). The CDR3 consists of 16 residues. Germline V gives CDR1 SGHDN, CDR2 FVKESK. The V end was cut by 1 base, the J end by 3 bases, with 10 bases between. The DNA of the CDR3 is TGTGCCAGCAGCCAAGCTAAGGGGTTTGGGGCCAACGTCCTGACTTTC. This encodes CASSQAKGFGANVLTF.

The chain employs TRBV5-6 and TRBJ1-2, with D tentatively TRBD1 (5 bases). This CDR3 is built from 15 residues. The germline CDR1 and CDR2 sequences are SGHDT and YYEEEE. Trimming cost V 4 bases and J 7 bases, with 20 bases left between them. CDR3 in amino acids: CASSGGGGMAGGYTF. The CDR3 DNA reads TGTGCCAGCAGCGGGGGTGGAGGGATGGCTGGTGGCTACACCTTC.

The V gene is TRBV5-6, the J gene TRBJ1-3; tentatively, D is TRBD1 (6 bases). V lost 4 bases and J lost 0, with 8 bases in between. This CDR3 is built from 14 residues. CDR1 is SGHDT, CDR2 YYEEEE, per germline. Written as DNA, the CDR3 is TGTGCCAGCAGCACAGGGAGCTCTGGAAACACCATATATTTT. Its translation: CASSTGSSGNTIYF.

A single count supports this clone. The chain recombines TRBV18 with TRBJ1-4; perhaps TRBD1 as D (5 bases). V was shortened by 1 base and J by 6 bases, with 12 bases between the two germline ends. The CDR3 runs to 15 residues. CDR1 KGHSH and CDR2 LQKENI come from the germline V gene. CDR3 nucleotide sequence: TGTGCCAGCTCACCACGAAGGGGCAGGTATGAAAAACTGTTTTTT. Its protein product is CASSPRRGRYEKLFF.

CDR3 sequence (DNA): TGTGCCAGCGCTCCTAGGGGCAGCAATCAGCCCCAGCATTTT. Translating gives CASAPRGSNQPQHF. The chain uses TRBV7-6 and TRBJ1-5; TRBD1 is a possible D gene (5 bases). The V gene's germline CDR1 is SGHVS and CDR2 FNYEAQ. The CDR3 consists of 14 residues. V was trimmed by 8 bases and J by 1 base, leaving 12 bases between them.

V is TRBV13 and J is TRBJ2-7, with D maybe TRBD1 (6 bases). Germline values: CDR1 PRHDT, CDR2 FYEKMQ (reference sequence). There are 16 residues in the CDR3. Trimming removed 1 base from V and 0 bases from J, with 13 bases in between. The CDR3 spells CASSLVPGHSSYEQYF. The CDR3 DNA follows: TGTGCCAGCAGCTTAGTCCCGGGACACAGCTCCTACGAGCAGTACTTC. Combining the CDR3 with reference TRBV13 and TRBJ2-7 gives the whole variable domain AAGVIQSPRHLIKEKRETATLKCYPIPRHDTVYWYQQGPGQDPQFLISFYEKMQSDKGSIPDRFSAQQFSDYHSELNMSSLELGDSALYFCASSLVPGHSSYEQYFGPGTRLTVT.

This clone was observed a few times. The chain carries TRBV6-1 and TRBJ2-7; 7 bases are shared with TRBD2. Trimming removed 7 bases from V and 7 bases from J; junction bases left unmatched: 13. The CDR3 length is 14 residues. Germline V lookup: CDR1 MNHNS, CDR2 SASEGT. CDR3 sequence: CASTVAGGRVEQYF. The CDR3 DNA reads as TGTGCCAGCACCGTAGCGGGTGGTCGAGTAGAGCAGTACTTC.

The CDR3 loop is CASSLTGTGSEQYF. DNA for the CDR3: TGTGCCAGCAGTTTGACCGGGACAGGCTCCGAGCAGTACTTC. The chain joins TRBV28 to TRBJ2-7; 8 bases align to TRBD1. The germline CDR1 and CDR2 sequences are MDHEN and SYDVKM. This CDR3 is 14 amino acids long. With 3 bases clipped from V and 6 bases from J, the junction kept 7 bases outside the gene matches. The whole variable domain, remainder taken from reference TRBV28 and TRBJ2-7, is DVKVTQSSRYLVKRTGEKVFLECVQDMDHENMFWYRQDPGLGLRLIYFSYDVKMKEKGDIPEGYSVSREKKERFSLILESASTNQTSMYLCASSLTGTGSEQYFGPGTRLTVT.

The chain is built from TRBV7-2 and TRBJ1-4; TRBD1 matches 8 bases. J was trimmed by 6 bases and V by 4 bases; bases with no gene match: 1. The CDR3 runs to 13 residues. Germline V gene sequence: CDR1 SGHTA, CDR2 FQGNSA. In DNA, the CDR3 is TGTGCCAGCAGCTCGGGACAGGATGAAAAACTGTTTTTT. It yields the protein CASSSGQDEKLFF.

The chain combines TRBV2 with TRBJ2-1; D gene unclear. V dropped 3 bases and J dropped 7 bases, with 4 bases sitting between them. Germline V gives CDR1 SNHLY, CDR2 FYNNEI. CDR3 length: 11 amino acids. CDR3 region: CASSDYNEQFF. The DNA for the CDR3 is TGTGCCAGCAGTGACTATAATGAGCAGTTCTTC.

The gene calls are TRBV29-1 and TRBJ2-4, with 11 positions matching TRBD2. The CDR3 is 16 amino acids. CDR1 and CDR2 from the germline V gene are SQVTM and ANQGSEA. V gave up 4 bases and J gave up 8 bases; unmatched junction bases: 13. CDR3 nucleotide sequence: TGCAGCGTTGTTGTACTAGCGGGAGATATTCAGGACATTCAGTACTTC. It is translated as CSVVVLAGDIQDIQYF.

The chain links TRBV27 to TRBJ2-7, with 10 bases lining up with TRBD1. Germline CDR1 and CDR2: MNHEY and SMNVEV (reference sequence). Germline trimming cut 6 bases from V and 6 bases from J; bases unmatched to any gene: 17. This CDR3 has 17 amino acids. CDR3 protein: CASRMTQTGGGMIEQYF. DNA for the CDR3: TGTGCCAGCAGGATGACCCAGACAGGGGGCGGAATGATCGAGCAGTACTTC.

This clone was counted only a few times. The rearrangement joins TRBV2 to TRBJ1-4; 7 bases line up with TRBD1. Germline V gene sequence: CDR1 SNHLY, CDR2 FYNNEI. The ends lost 5 bases at V and 4 bases at J; junction bases unmatched: 10. The CDR3 has 16 amino acids. CDR3 sequence: CASSSPADRYNEKLFF. The CDR3 bases are TGTGCCAGCAGTTCCCCGGCGGACAGGTATAATGAAAAACTGTTTTTT.

The chain employs TRBV7-2 and TRBJ1-5, with TRBD1 matching over 10 bases. The germline V gene encodes CDR1 SGHTA and CDR2 FQGNSA. The ends lost 1 base at V and 6 bases at J; junction bases unmatched: 9. CDR3 size: 17 residues. The CDR3 region has the DNA TGTGCCAGCAGCTTAGGGGCCCCGGACAGGGGGAGTCAGCCCCAGCATTTT. It yields the protein CASSLGAPDRGSQPQHF. The variable domain in full, completed from reference TRBV7-2 and TRBJ1-5, reads GAGVSQSPSNKVTEKGKDVELRCDPISGHTALYWYRQSLGQGLEFLIYFQGNSAPDKSGLPSDRFSAERTGGSVSTLTIQRTQQEDSAVYLCASSLGAPDRGSQPQHFGDGTRLSIL.

The chain combines TRBV5-4 with TRBJ2-5, with TRBD1 matching over 7 bases. Losses at the gene ends were 4 bases for V and 1 base for J; bases not matched to a gene: 1. The CDR3 covers 13 residues. Germline V gene lookup returns CDR1 SGHNT and CDR2 YYREEE (reference sequence). In DNA form, the CDR3 reads TGTGCCAGCAGCCGGGACAGCCAAGAGACCCAGTACTTC. Encoded protein: CASSRDSQETQYF.

The V gene is TRBV28, the J gene TRBJ2-3; D is possibly TRBD2 (6 bases). Trimming took 6 bases from V and 4 from J, leaving 11 bases between them. The CDR3 runs 13 residues. Germline V gene lookup returns CDR1 MDHEN and CDR2 SYDVKM. The CDR3 is CASRGWGADTQYF. The DNA of the CDR3 is TGTGCCAGCAGGGGCTGGGGGGCAGATACGCAGTATTTT.

This chain joins TRBV6-5 and TRBJ1-1, with D maybe TRBD1 (6 bases). V was clipped by 4 bases and J by 5 bases, with 14 bases between them. The CDR3 covers 14 residues. The germline V gene has CDR1 MNHEY and CDR2 SVGAGI. CDR3: CASSSFRGRTEAFF. The DNA of the CDR3 is TGTGCCAGCAGTTCGTTTAGGGGGAGAACTGAAGCTTTCTTT.

The chain combines TRBV28 with TRBJ1-1; TRBD1 might be the D (5 bases). Trimming pared 8 bases from V and 6 bases from J, leaving 19 bases between. Germline-derived CDR1 and CDR2 are MDHEN and SYDVKM. CDR3 length: 14 residues. This CDR3 is CASQKWRGYPEAFF. In DNA form, the CDR3 reads TGTGCCAGCCAGAAGTGGAGGGGTTACCCTGAAGCTTTCTTT. The full variable domain, with the rest looked up from reference TRBV28 and TRBJ1-1, is DVKVTQSSRYLVKRTGEKVFLECVQDMDHENMFWYRQDPGLGLRLIYFSYDVKMKEKGDIPEGYSVSREKKERFSLILESASTNQTSMYLCASQKWRGYPEAFFGQGTRLTVV.

The V call is TRBV11-2, the J call TRBJ2-4, with 7 bases fitting TRBD1. This CDR3 region has 16 residues. Germline V gene sequence: CDR1 SGHAT, CDR2 FQNNGV. V shed 5 bases and J 3 bases; nucleotides not matched to a gene: 10. CDR3 sequence (DNA): TGTGCCAGCAGCGCTCTCCCGGGACAGATCAAAAACATTCAGTACTTC. Its protein product is CASSALPGQIKNIQYF.